The next 2 T cell receptor beta chains were all read from a single sample in a study of metastatic and nonmetastatic thyroid tumors. TCRdb re-called the PCR reads via MiXCR. The table has some 20,000 clones, more than 30% seen once; the top ten hold more than 20%. Each patient went into thyroid surgery without having received any treatment. What was sequenced was tumor tissue. These receptors came from a female donor with papillary thyroid cancer or a benign thyroid nodule (not recorded which). Some clones in this sample may be carry-over from other donors' samples.

CDR3 in amino acids: CASSPGRGTPETQYF. CDR3 coding DNA: TGTGCCAGCTCTCCCGGGAGGGGGACCCCAGAGACCCAGTACTTC. The V gene is TRBV6-1, the J gene TRBJ2-5, with 8 bases identical to TRBD2. Germline CDR1 is MNHNS and CDR2 is SASEGT. CDR3 length: 15 amino acids. With 8 bases clipped from V and 4 bases from J, the junction kept 12 bases outside the gene matches.

V is TRBV7-2 and J is TRBJ1-6, with D unclear. V was cut by 1 base and J by 10 bases, with 8 bases left in between. From germline, CDR1 is SGHTA and CDR2 FQGNSA. The CDR3 contains 13 residues. For the CDR3, the DNA is TGTGCCAGCAGCTTAGGACTGGAATCACCCCTCCACTTT. This translates into CASSLGLESPLHF. Full variable domain (rest looked up from reference TRBV7-2 and TRBJ1-6): GAGVSQSPSNKVTEKGKDVELRCDPISGHTALYWYRQSLGQGLEFLIYFQGNSAPDKSGLPSDRFSAERTGGSVSTLTIQRTQQEDSAVYLCASSLGLESPLHFGNGTRLTVT.